This T cell receptor beta chain was documented in a study of T cells in localized non-small cell lung cancer. Assay used: immunoSEQ multiplex PCR; TCRdb lists only in-frame clones, some missing. The table has about 70,000 clones, roughly nine tenths seen once. About this clone: Its antigen remains unidentified.

The germline gives CDR1 SGHRS, CDR2 YFSETQ. Between the trimmed V and J ends, which lost 2 bases and 5 bases, there was a span of 16 bases. CDR3 length: 15 amino acids. Whole-study findings and limits: Tumor showed lower T cell clonality than uninvolved adjacent lung, where it was highest. Heterogeneity remains possible, as sequencing covered one tumor region only.

The material was peripheral blood, obtained before any cancer treatment. The genes are TRBV5-1 and TRBJ2-5; TRBD1 or TRBD2 may be the D gene (5 bases each). This receptor was taken from a male donor older than 55 with stage III squamous cell lung carcinoma. The CDR3 sequence is CASSFGTGESETQYF. CDR3 nucleotides: TGCGCCAGCAGCTTCGGGACCGGGGAATCGGAGACCCAGTACTTC.